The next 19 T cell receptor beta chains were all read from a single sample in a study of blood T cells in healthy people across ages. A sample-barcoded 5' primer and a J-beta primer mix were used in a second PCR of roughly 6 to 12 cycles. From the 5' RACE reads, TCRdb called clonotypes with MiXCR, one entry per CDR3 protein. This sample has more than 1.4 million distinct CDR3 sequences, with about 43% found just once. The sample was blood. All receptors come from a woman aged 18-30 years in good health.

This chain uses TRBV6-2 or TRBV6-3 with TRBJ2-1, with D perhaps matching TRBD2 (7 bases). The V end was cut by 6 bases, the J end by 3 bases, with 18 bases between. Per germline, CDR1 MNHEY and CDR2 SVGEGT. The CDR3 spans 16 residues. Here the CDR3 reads CASSRVRGTIYNEQFF. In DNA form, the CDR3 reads TGTGCCAGCAGCCGCGTAAGGGGGACTATCTACAATGAGCAGTTCTTC.

The CDR3 region is CASSAGATGTANYGYTF. In DNA form, the CDR3 reads TGTGCCAGCAGTGCCGGCGCGACCGGGACAGCTAACTATGGCTACACCTTC. The genes are TRBV2 and TRBJ1-2, with TRBD1 matching over 7 bases. V was clipped by 4 bases and J by 0 bases; unmatched bases: 11. In germline, CDR1 is SNHLY, CDR2 FYNNEI. The CDR3 covers 17 residues.

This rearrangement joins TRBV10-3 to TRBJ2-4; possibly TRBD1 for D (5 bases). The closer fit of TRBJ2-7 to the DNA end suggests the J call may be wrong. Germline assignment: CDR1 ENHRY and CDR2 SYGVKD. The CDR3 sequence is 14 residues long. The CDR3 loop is CAISEATDTYEQYF. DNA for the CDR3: TGTGCCATCAGTGAGGCTACGGACACATACGAGCAGTACTTC.

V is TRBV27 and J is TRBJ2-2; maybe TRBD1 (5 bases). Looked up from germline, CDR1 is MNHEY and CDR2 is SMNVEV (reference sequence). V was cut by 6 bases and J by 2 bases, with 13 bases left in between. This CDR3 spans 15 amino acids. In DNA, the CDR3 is TGTGCCAGCAGAGACAGAAGTTTAAACACCGGGGAGCTGTTTTTT. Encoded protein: CASRDRSLNTGELFF.

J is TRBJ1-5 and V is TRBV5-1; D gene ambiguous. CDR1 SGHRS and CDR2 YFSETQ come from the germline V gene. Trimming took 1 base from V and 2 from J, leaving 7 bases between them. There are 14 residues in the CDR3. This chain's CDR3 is CASSLNGGNQPQHF. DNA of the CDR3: TGCGCCAGCAGCTTGAATGGGGGCAATCAGCCCCAGCATTTT.

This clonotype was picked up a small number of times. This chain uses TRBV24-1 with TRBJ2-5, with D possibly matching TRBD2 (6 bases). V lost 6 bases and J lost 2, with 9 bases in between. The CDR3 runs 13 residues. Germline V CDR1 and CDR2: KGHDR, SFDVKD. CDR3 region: CATSRGWQETQYF. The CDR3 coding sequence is TGTGCCACCAGTCGGGGGTGGCAAGAGACCCAGTACTTC.

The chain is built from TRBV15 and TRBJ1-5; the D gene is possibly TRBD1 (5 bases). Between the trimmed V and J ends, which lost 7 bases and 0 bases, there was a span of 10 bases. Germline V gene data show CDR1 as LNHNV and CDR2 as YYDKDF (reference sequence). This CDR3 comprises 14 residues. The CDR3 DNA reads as TGTGCCACCAAGGACAAGAATAGCAATCAGCCCCAGCATTTT. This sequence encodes CATKDKNSNQPQHF.

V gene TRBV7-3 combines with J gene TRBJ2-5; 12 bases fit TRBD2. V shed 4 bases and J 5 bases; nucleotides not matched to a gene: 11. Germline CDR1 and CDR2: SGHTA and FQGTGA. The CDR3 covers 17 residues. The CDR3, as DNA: TGTGCCAGCAGCTCAGGGATACTAGCGGGGGGACGGGAGACCCAGTACTTC. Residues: CASSSGILAGGRETQYF.

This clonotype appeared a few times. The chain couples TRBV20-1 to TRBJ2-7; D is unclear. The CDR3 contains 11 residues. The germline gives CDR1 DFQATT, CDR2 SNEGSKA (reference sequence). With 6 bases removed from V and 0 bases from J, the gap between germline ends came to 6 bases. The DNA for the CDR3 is TGCAGTGCCGAAATCTCCTACGAGCAGTACTTC. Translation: CSAEISYEQYF.

In DNA, the CDR3 is TGCAGTGCGAGACCGGGACAGGGATCCGATAATTCACCCCTCCACTTT. As protein: CSARPGQGSDNSPLHF. The gene calls are TRBV20-1 and TRBJ1-6; 9 bases agree with TRBD1. This CDR3 region has 16 residues. Germline values: CDR1 DFQATT, CDR2 SNEGSKA (reference sequence). With V trimmed by 6 bases and J by 5 bases, 11 bases remained unmatched.

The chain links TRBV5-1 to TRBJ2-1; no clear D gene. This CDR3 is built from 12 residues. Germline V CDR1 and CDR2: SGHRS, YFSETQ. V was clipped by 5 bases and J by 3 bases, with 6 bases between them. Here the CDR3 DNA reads TGCGCCAGCAGAGCTGGCTACAATGAGCAGTTCTTC. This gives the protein CASRAGYNEQFF.

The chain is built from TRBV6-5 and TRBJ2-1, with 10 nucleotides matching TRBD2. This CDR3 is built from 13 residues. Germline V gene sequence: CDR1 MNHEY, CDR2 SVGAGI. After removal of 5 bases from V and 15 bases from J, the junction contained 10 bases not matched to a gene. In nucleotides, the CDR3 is TGTGCCAGCAGTGACCTAGCGGGAGAGGGCTGGTTCTTC. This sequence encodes CASSDLAGEGWFF.

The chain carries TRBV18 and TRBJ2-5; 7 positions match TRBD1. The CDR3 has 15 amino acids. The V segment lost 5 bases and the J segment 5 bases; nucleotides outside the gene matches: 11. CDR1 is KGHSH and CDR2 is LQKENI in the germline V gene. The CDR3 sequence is CASSSSTGPLETQYF. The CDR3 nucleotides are TGTGCCAGCTCATCGTCGACAGGGCCCCTTGAGACCCAGTACTTC.

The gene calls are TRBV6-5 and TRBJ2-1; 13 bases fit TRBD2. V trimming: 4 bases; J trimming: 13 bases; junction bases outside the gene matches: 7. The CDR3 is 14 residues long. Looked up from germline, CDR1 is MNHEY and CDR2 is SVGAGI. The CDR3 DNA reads TGTGCCAGCAGTTGGACTAGCGGGGGAGAGACCCAGTTCTTC. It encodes CASSWTSGGETQFF.

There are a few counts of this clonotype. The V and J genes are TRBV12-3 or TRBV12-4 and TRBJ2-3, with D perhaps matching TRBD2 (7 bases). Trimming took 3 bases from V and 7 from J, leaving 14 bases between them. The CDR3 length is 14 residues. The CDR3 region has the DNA TGTGCCAGCAGTTTTGGGGGGGCTGGGAATACGCAGTATTTT. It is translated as CASSFGGAGNTQYF.

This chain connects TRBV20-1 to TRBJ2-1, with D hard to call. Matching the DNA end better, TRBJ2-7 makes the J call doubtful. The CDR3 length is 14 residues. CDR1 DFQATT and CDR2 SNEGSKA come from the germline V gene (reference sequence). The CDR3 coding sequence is TGCAGTGCTAGTGACCTTGGTCCCTACAATGAGCAGTACTTC. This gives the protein CSASDLGPYNEQYF.

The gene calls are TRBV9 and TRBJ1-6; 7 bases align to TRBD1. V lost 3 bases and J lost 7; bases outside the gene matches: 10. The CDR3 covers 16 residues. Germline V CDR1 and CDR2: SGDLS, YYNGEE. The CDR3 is CASSAWAGGDNSPLHF. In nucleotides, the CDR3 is TGTGCCAGCAGCGCCTGGGCAGGGGGAGACAATTCACCCCTCCACTTT.

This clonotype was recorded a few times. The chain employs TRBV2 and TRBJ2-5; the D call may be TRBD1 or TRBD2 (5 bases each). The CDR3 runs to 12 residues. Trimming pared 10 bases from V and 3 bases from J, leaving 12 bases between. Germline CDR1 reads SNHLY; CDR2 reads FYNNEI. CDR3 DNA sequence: TGTGCCACCGAGGGGCGAAAAGAGACCCAGTACTTC. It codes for CATEGRKETQYF.

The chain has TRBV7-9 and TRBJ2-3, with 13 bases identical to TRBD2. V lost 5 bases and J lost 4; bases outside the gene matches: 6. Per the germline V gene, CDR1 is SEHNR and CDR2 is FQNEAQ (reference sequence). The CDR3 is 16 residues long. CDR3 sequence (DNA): TGTGCCAGCAGCACCCGGACTAGCGGGAGCGCAGATACGCAGTATTTT. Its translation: CASSTRTSGSADTQYF.